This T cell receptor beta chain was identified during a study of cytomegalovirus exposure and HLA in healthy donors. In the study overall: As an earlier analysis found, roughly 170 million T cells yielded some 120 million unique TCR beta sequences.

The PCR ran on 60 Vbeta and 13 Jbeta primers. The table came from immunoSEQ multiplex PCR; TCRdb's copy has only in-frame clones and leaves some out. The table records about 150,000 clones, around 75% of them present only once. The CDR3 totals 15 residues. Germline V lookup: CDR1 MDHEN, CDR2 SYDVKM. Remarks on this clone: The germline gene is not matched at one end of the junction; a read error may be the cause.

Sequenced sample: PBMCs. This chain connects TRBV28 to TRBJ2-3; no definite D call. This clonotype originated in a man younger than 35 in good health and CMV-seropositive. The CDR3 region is CSSSLLRSSTDTQYF. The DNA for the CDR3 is TGTTCCAGCAGTTTACTTAGATCTAGCACAGATACGCAGTATTTT. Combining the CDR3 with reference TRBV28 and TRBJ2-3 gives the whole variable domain DVKVTQSSRYLVKRTGEKVFLECVQDMDHENMFWYRQDPGLGLRLIYFSYDVKMKEKGDIPEGYSVSREKKERFSLILESASTNQTSMYLCSSSLLRSSTDTQYFGPGTRLTVL.